This passage covers 24 T cell receptor beta chains from one sample sequenced in a study of PD-L1 blockade in urothelial cancer. Profiled with immunoSEQ multiplex PCR; TCRdb holds only in-frame clones, not every one. The top ten hold 8% to 13% of the sample, which has roughly 51,000 clones, approximately 79% seen once. Time point in this sample: pretreatment peripheral blood. The specimen comprised PBMCs, sampled around atezolizumab (anti-PD-L1) treatment. Every receptor here comes from a man aged 65-85 years with urothelial cancer.

The V gene is TRBV10-3, the J gene TRBJ1-2, with 10 nucleotides matching TRBD1. The CDR3 is made up of 17 amino acids. With V trimmed by 0 bases and J by 3 bases, 7 bases remained unmatched. Germline CDR1 ENHRY, CDR2 SYGVKD. The DNA of the CDR3 is TGTGCCATCAGTGAGTCGGACAGGGGGAGGCCCCACTATGGCTACACCTTC. It specifies CAISESDRGRPHYGYTF.

J is TRBJ1-2 and V is TRBV10-3, with D perhaps matching TRBD1 (5 bases). V lost 4 bases, J lost 3 bases, and 12 bases lay in between. This CDR3 comprises 14 residues. Germline values: CDR1 ENHRY, CDR2 SYGVKD. CDR3 region: CAISVGGMDYGYTF. In DNA, the CDR3 is TGTGCCATCAGTGTCGGGGGTATGGACTATGGCTACACCTTC.

This clone has just one count. The J gene is TRBJ2-1, the V gene TRBV7-2, with TRBD1 matching over 7 bases. J lost 4 bases, V lost 6 bases, and 12 bases had no gene match. Germline CDR1 SGHTA, CDR2 FQGNSA. The CDR3 runs to 16 residues. CDR3 coding DNA: TGTGCCAGCAGTCAGGGACCGGCAGGGGGTTACAATGAGCAGTTCTTC. Protein: CASSQGPAGGYNEQFF.

The chain links TRBV5-5 to TRBJ2-1; D is possibly TRBD2 (5 bases). CDR1 SGHKS and CDR2 YYEKEE come from the germline V gene (reference sequence). The CDR3 covers 17 residues. V gave up 3 bases and J gave up 2 bases, with 18 bases separating them. The CDR3 DNA sequence: TGTGCCAGCAGCTCTTTATGGACGGGGAGCCCCTACAATGAGCAGTTCTTC. Translation: CASSSLWTGSPYNEQFF. Based on the CDR3 plus reference TRBV5-5 and TRBJ2-1, the full variable domain is DAGVTQSPTHLIKTRGQQVTLRCSPISGHKSVSWYQQVLGQGPQFIFQYYEKEERGRGNFPDRFSARQFPNYSSELNVNALLLGDSALYLCASSSLWTGSPYNEQFFGPGTRLTVL.

The chain combines TRBV10-2 with TRBJ2-7; TRBD1 is a possible D gene (5 bases). CDR1 WSHSY and CDR2 SAAADI come from the germline V gene. The CDR3 is 16 amino acids. V was clipped by 3 bases and J by 5 bases, with 20 bases between them. DNA of the CDR3: TGCGCCAGCAGTGACGGTTCAACAATCAGGGTCCACGAGCAGTACTTC. Translation gives CASSDGSTIRVHEQYF.

J is TRBJ1-3 and V is TRBV9, with D possibly TRBD1 on 6 matching bases. This CDR3 comprises 16 residues. V lost 1 base and J 0 bases, leaving 11 bases between the germline ends. Germline V gene sequence: CDR1 SGDLS, CDR2 YYNGEE. The CDR3 protein is CASSVQQGFSGNTIYF. The DNA of the CDR3 is TGTGCCAGCAGCGTACAACAGGGATTCTCTGGAAACACCATATATTTT.

The rearrangement uses TRBV5-1 and TRBJ1-3; D not certain. The V end lost 3 bases, the J end lost 2 bases, and 15 bases lay between the germline ends. Germline V gene sequence: CDR1 SGHRS, CDR2 YFSETQ. The CDR3 length is 16 residues. CDR3 in amino acids: CASSSVAGVPGNTIYF. The CDR3 bases are TGCGCCAGCAGCTCAGTAGCGGGAGTCCCTGGAAACACCATATATTTT.

J is TRBJ2-3 and V is TRBV28; 9 nucleotides agree with TRBD1. Germline CDR1 is MDHEN and CDR2 is SYDVKM. V shed 5 bases and J 4 bases; nucleotides not matched to a gene: 7. CDR3 length equals 15 residues. Here the CDR3 DNA reads TGTGCCAGCAGTCGAACAGGGGGCGCGCCAGATACGCAGTATTTT. It codes for CASSRTGGAPDTQYF.

The chain links TRBV19 to TRBJ2-7, with D perhaps matching TRBD1 (6 bases). Trimming shortened V by 5 bases and J by 0 bases, and 8 bases separated the two germline ends. There are 13 residues in the CDR3. Germline V gene lookup returns CDR1 LNHDA and CDR2 SQIVND (reference sequence). The CDR3 region is CASSSGVSYEQYF. CDR3 nucleotides: TGTGCCAGTAGTTCAGGGGTCTCCTACGAGCAGTACTTC.

The chain is built from TRBV9 and TRBJ2-2, with 9 bases aligning to TRBD1. The germline V gene encodes CDR1 SGDLS and CDR2 YYNGEE. The CDR3 covers 18 residues. Unmatched junction bases numbered 16, after V lost 3 bases and J lost 7 bases. The CDR3 reads CASSAYPITGGAYGELFF. As DNA, the CDR3 is TGTGCCAGCAGCGCCTATCCTATTACAGGGGGCGCGTACGGGGAGCTGTTTTTT.

The chain employs TRBV28 and TRBJ1-5, with 10 nucleotides matching TRBD1. Germline V gene data show CDR1 as MDHEN and CDR2 as SYDVKM. The CDR3 extends over 12 amino acids. J lost 6 bases, V lost 11 bases, and 4 bases had no gene match. For the CDR3, the DNA is TGTGCCGCGGGGACAGGGGCTCAGCCCCAGCATTTT. Translating it yields CAAGTGAQPQHF.

The CDR3 DNA reads as TGTGCCAGCACCCCTACAGACAATCAGCCCCAGCATTTT. Translating it yields CASTPTDNQPQHF. This chain uses TRBV6-1 with TRBJ1-5; D is unresolved. This CDR3 has 13 amino acids. The V and J ends lost 7 bases and 3 bases respectively, with 10 bases between them. CDR1 and CDR2 from the germline V gene are MNHNS and SASEGT.

The rearrangement uses TRBV27 and TRBJ2-1, with 13 nucleotides matching TRBD2. Germline V CDR1 and CDR2: MNHEY, SMNVEV (reference sequence). The CDR3 runs 15 residues. V lost 5 bases, J lost 8 bases, and 6 bases stayed unmatched. The CDR3: CASSPGTSGIDEQFF. Here the CDR3 DNA reads TGTGCCAGCAGTCCGGGGACTAGCGGGATCGATGAGCAGTTCTTC.

The genes are TRBV5-1 and TRBJ2-7; the D gene is possibly TRBD1 (5 bases). V was shortened by 0 bases and J by 6 bases, with 10 bases between the two germline ends. This CDR3 is 13 amino acids long. Germline CDR1 and CDR2: SGHRS and YFSETQ. CDR3 bases: TGCGCCAGCAGCTTGGGGGGTCAGGGCGAGCAGTACTTC. As protein: CASSLGGQGEQYF.

The sample holds a few counts of this clone. The V call is TRBV29-1, the J call TRBJ2-3; TRBD2 matches at 7 bases. CDR1 and CDR2 (germline): SQVTM, ANQGSEA. CDR3 length equals 17 residues. V was pared by 7 bases and J by 3 bases, with 19 bases of the junction left unmatched. In DNA form, the CDR3 reads TGCAGCGCCCGCAGAAGTCTGGCGGGAGAGGGGACAGATACGCAGTATTTT. Its translation is CSARRSLAGEGTDTQYF.

The chain couples TRBV28 to TRBJ2-4, with a tentative D call TRBD2 (5 bases). The length of the CDR3 is 15 residues. V was cut by 6 bases and J by 8 bases, with 20 bases left in between. The germline gives CDR1 MDHEN, CDR2 SYDVKM. CDR3: CASSYDTGGGDIQYF. CDR3 nucleotide sequence: TGTGCCAGCAGCTACGACACTGGAGGAGGAGACATTCAGTACTTC. Combining the CDR3 with reference TRBV28 and TRBJ2-4 gives the whole variable domain DVKVTQSSRYLVKRTGEKVFLECVQDMDHENMFWYRQDPGLGLRLIYFSYDVKMKEKGDIPEGYSVSREKKERFSLILESASTNQTSMYLCASSYDTGGGDIQYFGAGTRLSVL.

This clone appeared a single time. The chain recombines TRBV6-6 with TRBJ1-1; tentative D call: TRBD1 (5 bases). V shed 2 bases and J shed 3 bases, with 7 bases lying between them. The CDR3 covers 13 residues. Germline CDR1 reads MNHNY; CDR2 reads SVGAGI (reference sequence). Written as DNA, the CDR3 is TGTGCCAGCAGTTACATAGGGGACACTGAAGCTTTCTTT. It yields the protein CASSYIGDTEAFF.

The genes are TRBV7-9 and TRBJ2-1, with a possible D match to TRBD2 (5 bases). V lost 1 base and J lost 9, with 10 bases in between. The CDR3 contains 13 residues. Germline CDR1 SEHNR, CDR2 FQNEAQ (reference sequence). The CDR3 loop is CASSLVTAAEQFF. CDR3 coding DNA: TGTGCCAGCAGCTTAGTAACAGCGGCTGAGCAGTTCTTC.

The CDR3 here is CASSQVGGLLSGNTIYF. As DNA, the CDR3 is TGTGCCAGCAGCCAAGTAGGGGGCCTCCTCTCTGGAAACACCATATATTTT. This chain links TRBV4-2 with TRBJ1-3; 7 bases are a match to TRBD1. The CDR3 extends over 17 amino acids. The V gene's germline CDR1 is LGHNA and CDR2 YNFKEQ. The J segment lost 0 bases and the V segment lost 1 base, leaving 6 bases of the junction unmatched.

This clone was picked up one time. The chain combines TRBV28 with TRBJ1-1; TRBD1 matches 7 bases. The ends lost 7 bases at V and 10 bases at J; junction bases unmatched: 15. This CDR3 contains 14 residues. Germline lookup yields CDR1 MDHEN and CDR2 SYDVKM. CDR3 sequence: CASTIPFRDRAAFF. The CDR3 coding sequence is TGTGCCAGCACCATCCCCTTCAGAGACAGGGCAGCTTTCTTT.

The rearrangement uses TRBV2 and TRBJ2-2; 8 bases are a match to TRBD2. This CDR3 comprises 15 residues. V lost 5 bases, J lost 4 bases, and 6 bases stayed unmatched. Germline CDR1 is SNHLY and CDR2 is FYNNEI. In nucleotides, the CDR3 is TGTGCCAGCAGTCGGGGGGGGGTCCGCACCGGGGAGCTGTTTTTT. Translating it yields CASSRGGVRTGELFF.

The chain recombines TRBV28 with TRBJ1-1; maybe TRBD1 (6 bases). Per germline, CDR1 MDHEN and CDR2 SYDVKM. CDR3 length: 15 amino acids. The V and J ends lost 3 bases and 0 bases respectively, with 11 bases between them. CDR3 nucleotide sequence: TGTGCCAGCAGTTTGTTCGGGGGGCTGAACACTGAAGCTTTCTTT. Translating it yields CASSLFGGLNTEAFF.

The chain couples TRBV18 to TRBJ2-5; D not resolved. CDR3 length: 13 amino acids. With 2 bases removed from V and 2 bases from J, the gap between germline ends came to 6 bases. Germline V gene data show CDR1 as KGHSH and CDR2 as LQKENI. This chain's CDR3 is CASSPGPQETQYF. The DNA of the CDR3 is TGTGCCAGCTCACCAGGCCCGCAAGAGACCCAGTACTTC.

This sequence joins TRBV5-1 and TRBJ2-7; 7 bases are a match to TRBD2. Losses at the gene ends were 0 bases for V and 3 bases for J; bases not matched to a gene: 6. Germline CDR1 reads SGHRS; CDR2 reads YFSETQ. There are 15 residues in the CDR3. CDR3 sequence (DNA): TGCGCCAGCAGCTTGGAGAATGGACTAGGCTACGAGCAGTACTTC. Residues: CASSLENGLGYEQYF.